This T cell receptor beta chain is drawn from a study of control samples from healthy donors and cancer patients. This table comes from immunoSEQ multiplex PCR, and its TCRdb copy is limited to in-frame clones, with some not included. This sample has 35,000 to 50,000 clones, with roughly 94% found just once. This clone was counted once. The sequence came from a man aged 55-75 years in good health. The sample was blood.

The CDR3, as DNA: TGTGCCAGTGGGTTTGCCGTCTCCAGCAATCAGCCCCAGCATTTT. This translates into CASGFAVSSNQPQHF. The genes are TRBV19 and TRBJ1-5; D is ambiguous. CDR3 size: 15 residues. V lost 8 bases, J lost 1 base, and 15 bases lay in between. CDR1 is LNHDA, CDR2 SQIVND, per germline (reference sequence).